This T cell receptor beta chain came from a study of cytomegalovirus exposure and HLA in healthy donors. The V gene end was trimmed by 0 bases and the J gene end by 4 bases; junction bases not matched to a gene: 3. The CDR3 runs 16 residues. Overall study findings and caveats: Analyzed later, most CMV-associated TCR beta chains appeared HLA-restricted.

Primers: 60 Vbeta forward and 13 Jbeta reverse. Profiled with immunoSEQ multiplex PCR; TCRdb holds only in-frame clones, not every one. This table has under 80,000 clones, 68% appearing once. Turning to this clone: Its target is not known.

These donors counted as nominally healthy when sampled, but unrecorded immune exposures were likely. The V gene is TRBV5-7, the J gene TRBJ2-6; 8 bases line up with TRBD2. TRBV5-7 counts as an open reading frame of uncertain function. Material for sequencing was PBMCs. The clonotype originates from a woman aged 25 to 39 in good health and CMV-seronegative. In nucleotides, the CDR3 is TGTGCCAGCAGCTTGGCGGGGGGGCCCGGGGCCAACGTCCTGACTTTC. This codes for CASSLAGGPGANVLTF.